This TCR beta chain stems from a study of identical twins. General observations from the study: A partial confounding effect on zero-insertion analyses could come from invariant MAIT and iNKT cells.

Template switching added a universal primer binding site, and final cDNA carried unique molecular identifiers. TCRdb reanalysed the 5' RACE reads using MiXCR and keeps one entry per CDR3 protein. Here the sample spans roughly 290,000 distinct CDR3 sequences, under 9% being singletons. As to this clonotype: The antigen remains unidentified.

All of the donors were Caucasians in good health. V was pared by 4 bases and J by 5 bases, with 16 bases between. Germline V lookup: CDR1 LNHDA, CDR2 SQIVND (reference sequence). CDR3 length: 15 residues. The data also belong to a second study, concerning yellow fever vaccine responses in identical twins.

The V call is TRBV19, the J call TRBJ2-3; either TRBD1 or TRBD2 may fit D (6 bases each). The TCR comes from a woman between 18 and 29 years old in good health. Sequencing used memory (CD45RO+) T cells sorted from blood. As DNA, the CDR3 is TGTGCCAGTAGTAGCGGAGGGACACGGGGAGATACGCAGTATTTT. It is translated as CASSSGGTRGDTQYF.